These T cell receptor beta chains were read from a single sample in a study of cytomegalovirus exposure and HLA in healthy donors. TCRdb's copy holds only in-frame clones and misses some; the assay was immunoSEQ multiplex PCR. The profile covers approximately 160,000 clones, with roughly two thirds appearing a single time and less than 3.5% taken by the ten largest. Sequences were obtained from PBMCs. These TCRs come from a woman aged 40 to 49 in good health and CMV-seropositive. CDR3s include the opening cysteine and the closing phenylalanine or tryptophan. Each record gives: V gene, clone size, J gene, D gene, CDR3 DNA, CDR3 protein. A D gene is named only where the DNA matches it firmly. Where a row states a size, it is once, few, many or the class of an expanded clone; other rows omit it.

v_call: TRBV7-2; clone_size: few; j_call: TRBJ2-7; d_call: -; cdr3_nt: TGTGCCAGCAGCTTAGATGCGGGACCCTACGAGCAGTACTTC; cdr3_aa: CASSLDAGPYEQYF
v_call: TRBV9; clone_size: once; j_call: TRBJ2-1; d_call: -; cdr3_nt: TGTGCCAGCAGCGCCCCAAGGGGCAATGAGCAGTTCTTC; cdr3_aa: CASSAPRGNEQFF
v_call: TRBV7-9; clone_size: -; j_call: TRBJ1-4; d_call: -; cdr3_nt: TGTGCCAGCAGCTCGCCAGGACTGGATGAAAAACTGTTTTTT; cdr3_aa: CASSSPGLDEKLFF
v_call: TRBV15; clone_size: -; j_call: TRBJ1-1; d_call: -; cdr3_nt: TGTGCCACCAGCAGACTGACAGGAAGGGAGTCTGAAGCTTTCTTT; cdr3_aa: CATSRLTGRESEAFF
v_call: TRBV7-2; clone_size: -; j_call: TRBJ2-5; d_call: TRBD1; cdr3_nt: TGTGCCAGCGGGGGACTGGACAGGGGAAGAGAGACCCAGTACTTC; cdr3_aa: CASGGLDRGRETQYF
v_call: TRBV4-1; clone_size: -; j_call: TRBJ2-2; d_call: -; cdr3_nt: TGCGCCAGCAGCCAAGGGGGGGTCGACACCGGGGAGCTGTTTTTT; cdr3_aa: CASSQGGVDTGELFF
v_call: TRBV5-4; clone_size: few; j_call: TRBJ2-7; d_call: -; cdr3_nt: TGTGCCAGCAGCTTGTATCCTAGCTCCTACGAGCAGTACTTC; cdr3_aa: CASSLYPSSYEQYF
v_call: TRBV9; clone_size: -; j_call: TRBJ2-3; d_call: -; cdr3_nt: TGTGCCAGCAGCCCCAGAGGGGGGGCCTCCACAGATACGCAGTATTTT; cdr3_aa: CASSPRGGASTDTQYF
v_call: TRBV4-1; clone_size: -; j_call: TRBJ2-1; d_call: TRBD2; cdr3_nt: TGCGCCAGCAGCCAAGAGGTCACAGCGGGGGCCTACAATGAGCAGTTCTTC; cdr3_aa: CASSQEVTAGAYNEQFF
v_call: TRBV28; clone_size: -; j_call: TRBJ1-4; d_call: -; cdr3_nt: TGTGCCAGCAGTTTATTACAGGGAATAGAACTGTTTTTT; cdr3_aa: CASSLLQGIELFF
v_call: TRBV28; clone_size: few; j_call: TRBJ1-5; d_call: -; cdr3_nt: TGTGCCAGCAGTCTAGGGGGGGAGGGCAATCAGCCCCAGCATTTT; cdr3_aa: CASSLGGEGNQPQHF
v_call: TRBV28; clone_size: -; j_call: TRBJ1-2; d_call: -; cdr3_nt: TGTGCCAGCAGGACGACAGCAAACTATGGCTACACCTTC; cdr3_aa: CASRTTANYGYTF
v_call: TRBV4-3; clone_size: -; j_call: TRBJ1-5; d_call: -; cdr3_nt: TGCGCCAGCAGCCAAGACAGGGTCTTGTATCAGCCCCAGCATTTT; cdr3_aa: CASSQDRVLYQPQHF
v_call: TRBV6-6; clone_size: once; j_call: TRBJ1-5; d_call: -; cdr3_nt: TGTGCCAGCAGTTCGCCCGGGGGGGCTTATCAGCCCCAGCATTTT; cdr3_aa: CASSSPGGAYQPQHF
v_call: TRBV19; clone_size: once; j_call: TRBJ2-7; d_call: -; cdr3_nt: TGTGCCAGTAGTACAGGGGTCCGGGAGCAGTACTTC; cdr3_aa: CASSTGVREQYF
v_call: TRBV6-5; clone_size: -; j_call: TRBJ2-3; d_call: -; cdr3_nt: TGTGCCAGCACGGACTACCCTACACCCAATACGCAGTATTTT; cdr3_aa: CASTDYPTPNTQYF
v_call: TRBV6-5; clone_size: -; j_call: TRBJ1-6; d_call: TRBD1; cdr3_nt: TGTGCCAGCAGTTACTCGACAGGGACCTATAATTCACCCCTCCACTTT; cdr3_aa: CASSYSTGTYNSPLHF
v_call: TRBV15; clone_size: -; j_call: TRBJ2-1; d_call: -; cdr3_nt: TGTGCCACCGTCCTGGGACCGGGGACATACAATGAGCAGTTCTTC; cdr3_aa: CATVLGPGTYNEQFF
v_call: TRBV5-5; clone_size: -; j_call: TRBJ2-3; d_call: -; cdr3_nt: TGTGCCAGCACCCAAACTAGGAGTACCACAGATACGCAGTATTTT; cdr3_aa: CASTQTRSTTDTQYF
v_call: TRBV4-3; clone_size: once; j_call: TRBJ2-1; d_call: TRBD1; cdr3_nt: TGCGCCAGCAGCCGCGTGACAGGGAATGGCAATGAGCAGTTCTTC; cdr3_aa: CASSRVTGNGNEQFF
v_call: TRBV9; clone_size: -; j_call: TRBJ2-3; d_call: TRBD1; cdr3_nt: TGTGCCAGCAGCCCCAGGGGACAGGGCGTGACAGATACGCAGTATTTT; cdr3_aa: CASSPRGQGVTDTQYF
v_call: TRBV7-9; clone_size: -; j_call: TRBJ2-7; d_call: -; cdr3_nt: TGTGCCAGCAGCCCCGGGGAAATCTACGAGCAGTACTTC; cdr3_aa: CASSPGEIYEQYF
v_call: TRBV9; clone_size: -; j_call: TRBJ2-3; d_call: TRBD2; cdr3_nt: TGTGCCAGCAGCGCATACACCCTAGTAGCGGGACCAGGGAATACGCAGTATTTT; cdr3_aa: CASSAYTLVAGPGNTQYF
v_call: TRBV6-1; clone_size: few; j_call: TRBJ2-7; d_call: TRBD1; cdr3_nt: TGTGCCAGCACTATAGACAGGGGGCCCTACGAGCAGTACTTC; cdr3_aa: CASTIDRGPYEQYF
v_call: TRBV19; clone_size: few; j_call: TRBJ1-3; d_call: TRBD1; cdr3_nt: TGTGCCAGTAGTTTCCACAGGGGCACCATATATTTT; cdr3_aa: CASSFHRGTIYF
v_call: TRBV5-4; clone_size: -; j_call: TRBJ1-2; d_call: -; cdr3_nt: TGTGCCAGCAGACAGCTCGACAGAGCTAACTATGGCTACACCTTC; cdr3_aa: CASRQLDRANYGYTF
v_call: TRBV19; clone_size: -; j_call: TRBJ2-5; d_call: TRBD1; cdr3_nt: TGTGCCAGTAGTAAGACAGGGTTGGGGACCCAGTACTTC; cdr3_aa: CASSKTGLGTQYF
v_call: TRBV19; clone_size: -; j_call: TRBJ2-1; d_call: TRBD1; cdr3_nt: TGTGCCAGTAGTTTATTGCCCGGGACAGACGTCTACAATGAGCAGTTCTTC; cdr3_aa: CASSLLPGTDVYNEQFF
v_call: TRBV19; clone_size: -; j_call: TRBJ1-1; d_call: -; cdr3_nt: TGTGCCAGTAGTCTCCGGACAGAGAACACTGAAGCTTTCTTT; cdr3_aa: CASSLRTENTEAFF
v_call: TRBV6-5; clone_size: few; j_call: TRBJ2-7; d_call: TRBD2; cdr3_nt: TGTGCCAGCAGTTACCGACTAGCGGGATTCCCCTACGAGCAGTACTTC; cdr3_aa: CASSYRLAGFPYEQYF
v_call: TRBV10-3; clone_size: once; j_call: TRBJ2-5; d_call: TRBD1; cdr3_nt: TGTGCCATCAGGGGTGGGCTTGGAGGACAGGGACCCCGGGAGCAAGAGACCCAGTACTTC; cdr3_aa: CAIRGGLGGQGPREQETQYF
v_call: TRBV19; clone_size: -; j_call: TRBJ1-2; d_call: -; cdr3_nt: TGTGCCAGTAGTATGGCCAGGGGAGATTCTATCAACTATGGCTACACCTTC; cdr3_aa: CASSMARGDSINYGYTF
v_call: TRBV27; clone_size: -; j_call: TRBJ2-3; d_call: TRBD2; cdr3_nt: TGTGCCAGCAGTCCCACTCTGGGCCTAGCGGGAGAAACAGATACGCAGTATTTT; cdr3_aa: CASSPTLGLAGETDTQYF
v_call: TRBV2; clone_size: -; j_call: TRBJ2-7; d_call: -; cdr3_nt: TGTGCCAGCAGTCCATTAAGTCTAGGGGAAGGGCCCTACGAGCAGTACTTC; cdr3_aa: CASSPLSLGEGPYEQYF
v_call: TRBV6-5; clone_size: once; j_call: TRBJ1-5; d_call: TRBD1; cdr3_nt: TGTGCCAGCAGTGAGGGACAGAGAAATCAGCCCCAGCATTTT; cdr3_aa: CASSEGQRNQPQHF
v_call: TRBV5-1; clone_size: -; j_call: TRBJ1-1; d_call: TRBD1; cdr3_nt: TGCGCCAGCAATACAGGGGCAGCATCGAACACTGAAGCTTTCTTT; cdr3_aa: CASNTGAASNTEAFF
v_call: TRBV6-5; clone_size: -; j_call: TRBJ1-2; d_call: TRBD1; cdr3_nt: TGTGCCAGCAGCCCTTTTCCGGGACAGGGATATGGCTACACCTTC; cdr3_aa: CASSPFPGQGYGYTF
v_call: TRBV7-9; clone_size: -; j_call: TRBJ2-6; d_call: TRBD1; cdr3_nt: TGTGCCAGCAGCATCGGACAGGGAGTAGGTGGGGCCAACGTCCTGACTTTC; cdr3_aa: CASSIGQGVGGANVLTF
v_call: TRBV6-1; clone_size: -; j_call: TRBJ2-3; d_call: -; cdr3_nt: TGTGCCAGCAGCGGTCAAGTCCCAGATACGCAGTATTTT; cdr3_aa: CASSGQVPDTQYF
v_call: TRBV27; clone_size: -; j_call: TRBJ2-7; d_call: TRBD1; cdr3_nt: TGTGCCAGAGACTGTGGGGACAGATCCTACGAGCAGTACTTC; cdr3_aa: CARDCGDRSYEQYF
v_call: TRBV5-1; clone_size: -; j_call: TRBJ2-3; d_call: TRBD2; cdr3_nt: TGCGCCAGCAGCTTGAGAGTAGCGGGGACGGGTACGCAGTATTTT; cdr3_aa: CASSLRVAGTGTQYF
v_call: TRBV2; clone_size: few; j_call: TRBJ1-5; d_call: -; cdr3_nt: TGTGCCAGCAGTGATCGGGTTTCAGGGAACAATCAGCCCCAGCATTTT; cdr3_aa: CASSDRVSGNNQPQHF
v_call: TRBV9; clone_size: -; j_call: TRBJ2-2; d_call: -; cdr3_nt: TGTGCCAGCAGCGTAGCTTCCGGGAGAGTCACCGGGGAGCTGTTTTTT; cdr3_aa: CASSVASGRVTGELFF
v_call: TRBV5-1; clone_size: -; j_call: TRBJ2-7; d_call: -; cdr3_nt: TGCGCCAGCAGCTTGGATCTCTACGAGCAGTACTTC; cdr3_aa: CASSLDLYEQYF
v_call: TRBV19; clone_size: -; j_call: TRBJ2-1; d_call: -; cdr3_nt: TGTGCCAGTAGCCGGGGATCCTACAATGAGCAGTTCTTC; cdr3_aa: CASSRGSYNEQFF
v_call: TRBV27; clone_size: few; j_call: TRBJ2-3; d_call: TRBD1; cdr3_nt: TGTGCCAGCAGTCAGCGACAGGGGTCAGATACGCAGTATTTT; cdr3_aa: CASSQRQGSDTQYF